This is a list of T cell receptor beta chains from one sample in a study of shared clonotypes between healthy human individuals. Data came from immunoSEQ multiplex PCR; TCRdb stores just in-frame clones and leaves some out. This sample carries some 470,000 clones, about 82% of them seen once, and the ten largest clones take approximately 12%. The sample was PBMCs. Source of these receptors: a middle-aged woman in good health. Some clones in this sample may be carry-over from other donors' samples. Both conserved end residues are part of each CDR3. A D gene is named only where the DNA matches it firmly. Size is omitted from some rows. Given values are once, few, many or a class for expanded clones.

J gene: TRBJ1-3
V gene: TRBV5-1
clone size: NA
D gene: NA
CDR3 protein: CASSSQTASSGNTIYF
CDR3 DNA: TGCGCCAGCAGCTCTCAGACAGCGAGCTCTGGAAACACCATATATTTT

J gene: TRBJ2-1
V gene: TRBV11-2
clone size: NA
D gene: TRBD2
CDR3 protein: CASSPGGLAGGLSEQFF
CDR3 DNA: TGTGCCAGCAGCCCGGGTGGGCTAGCGGGAGGGCTAAGTGAGCAGTTCTTC

J gene: TRBJ2-7
V gene: TRBV30
clone size: NA
D gene: TRBD2
CDR3 protein: CAWSEGGLASSEQYF
CDR3 DNA: TGTGCCTGGAGTGAGGGGGGACTAGCGTCGTCCGAGCAGTACTTC

J gene: TRBJ1-1
V gene: TRBV4-3
clone size: NA
D gene: NA
CDR3 protein: CASSPRASNTEAFF
CDR3 DNA: TGCGCCAGCAGCCCCAGGGCCTCGAACACTGAAGCTTTCTTT

J gene: TRBJ2-5
V gene: TRBV9
clone size: NA
D gene: TRBD2
CDR3 protein: CASSVGGGRAGFETQYF
CDR3 DNA: TGTGCCAGCAGCGTAGGGGGCGGGAGGGCCGGTTTTGAGACCCAGTACTTC

J gene: TRBJ2-7
V gene: TRBV7-2
clone size: once
D gene: TRBD2
CDR3 protein: CASSHPGLAYEQYF
CDR3 DNA: TGTGCCAGCAGCCACCCGGGACTAGCCTACGAGCAGTACTTC

J gene: TRBJ1-5
V gene: TRBV5-1
clone size: NA
D gene: TRBD1
CDR3 protein: CASSLMGQGNQPQHF
CDR3 DNA: TGCGCCAGCAGCTTGATGGGACAGGGGAATCAGCCCCAGCATTTT

J gene: TRBJ1-1
V gene: TRBV30
clone size: NA
D gene: NA
CDR3 protein: CAWRGDTEAFF
CDR3 DNA: TGTGCCTGGAGAGGGGACACTGAAGCTTTCTTT

J gene: TRBJ2-1
V gene: TRBV10-2
clone size: many
D gene: TRBD2
CDR3 protein: CASRLAGPSNEQFF
CDR3 DNA: TGCGCCAGCCGACTAGCCGGCCCCTCGAATGAGCAGTTCTTC

J gene: TRBJ2-5
V gene: TRBV2
clone size: NA
D gene: NA
CDR3 protein: CASSRRNQETQYF
CDR3 DNA: TGTGCCAGCAGTCGCAGGAACCAAGAGACCCAGTACTTC

J gene: TRBJ1-4
V gene: TRBV4-2
clone size: NA
D gene: NA
CDR3 protein: CASSPMGLLGGEKLFF
CDR3 DNA: TGTGCCAGCAGCCCGATGGGACTCCTCGGAGGGGAAAAACTGTTTTTT

J gene: TRBJ1-1
V gene: TRBV5-1
clone size: few
D gene: NA
CDR3 protein: CASHTGRNTEAFF
CDR3 DNA: TGCGCCAGCCATACAGGGAGAAACACTGAAGCTTTCTTT

J gene: TRBJ2-2
V gene: TRBV28
clone size: NA
D gene: NA
CDR3 protein: CASSIPGGRLFF
CDR3 DNA: TGTGCCAGCAGCATTCCCGGGGGGCGACTGTTTTTT

J gene: TRBJ1-5
V gene: TRBV18
clone size: NA
D gene: NA
CDR3 protein: CASSAGGQPQHF
CDR3 DNA: TGTGCCAGCTCAGCCGGGGGTCAGCCCCAGCATTTT

J gene: TRBJ2-1
V gene: TRBV28
clone size: NA
D gene: TRBD2
CDR3 protein: CASSPIGLAGSSYNEQFF
CDR3 DNA: TGTGCCAGCAGTCCCATCGGACTAGCGGGTAGCTCCTACAATGAGCAGTTCTTC

J gene: TRBJ2-7
V gene: TRBV6-6
clone size: NA
D gene: NA
CDR3 protein: CASSYTQGHEQYF
CDR3 DNA: TGTGCCAGCAGTTACACCCAGGGTCACGAGCAGTACTTC

J gene: TRBJ1-1
V gene: TRBV10-3
clone size: NA
D gene: NA
CDR3 protein: CAISERGATEAFF
CDR3 DNA: TGTGCCATCAGTGAAAGAGGGGCCACTGAAGCTTTCTTT

J gene: TRBJ2-1
V gene: TRBV18
clone size: NA
D gene: NA
CDR3 protein: CASSSGEFNEQFF
CDR3 DNA: TGTGCCAGCTCGTCAGGGGAGTTCAATGAGCAGTTCTTC

J gene: TRBJ2-1
V gene: TRBV29-1
clone size: few
D gene: NA
CDR3 protein: CSGEYNEQFF
CDR3 DNA: TGCAGCGGAGAGTACAATGAGCAGTTCTTC